This is a list of T cell receptor beta chains from one sample in a study of blood T cell repertoires in COVID-19. The data were produced by immunoSEQ multiplex PCR, yet TCRdb's version contains in-frame clones alone and is incomplete. The sample lists some 250,000 clones, around 87% occurring once. The sequenced sample consisted of peripheral blood. The origin of the receptors is a woman aged 25-40 years who had recovered from COVID-19. The CDR3 runs from the conserved cysteine through the conserved F or W. D genes are given only for firm matches. Clone size, where shown, is once, few, many, or a class for clones that have expanded.

size: -
V: TRBV2
D: TRBD1
J: TRBJ1-1
CDR3: CASRYPGQGDTEAFF
DNA: TGTGCCAGCAGGTACCCGGGACAGGGGGACACTGAAGCTTTCTTT

size: once
V: TRBV5-4
D: TRBD1
J: TRBJ1-2
CDR3: CASSPTGPGGYTF
DNA: TGTGCCAGCAGCCCGACAGGGCCGGGTGGCTACACCTTC

size: -
V: TRBV11-2
D: TRBD2
J: TRBJ2-5
CDR3: CASSYARDYIETQYF
DNA: TGTGCCAGCAGCTACGCCCGGGACTACATAGAGACCCAGTACTTC

size: -
V: TRBV6-1
D: TRBD1
J: TRBJ1-2
CDR3: CASSETGQFYGYTF
DNA: TGTGCCAGCAGTGAAACGGGACAGTTCTATGGCTACACCTTC

size: few
V: TRBV5-6
D: TRBD2
J: TRBJ2-7
CDR3: CASSPDLHSSGAYEQYF
DNA: TGTGCCAGCAGCCCCGACCTTCACTCTAGCGGCGCTTACGAGCAGTACTTC

size: -
V: TRBV7-3
D: TRBD1
J: TRBJ1-6
CDR3: CASSPTGGNSPLHF
DNA: TGTGCCAGCAGCCCTACAGGGGGTAATTCACCCCTCCACTTT

size: -
V: TRBV30
D: -
J: TRBJ2-3
CDR3: CAWSVRGYTDTQYF
DNA: TGTGCCTGGAGTGTACGGGGGTACACAGATACGCAGTATTTT

size: -
V: TRBV5-4
D: -
J: TRBJ2-5
CDR3: CASSPWGLQETQYF
DNA: TGTGCCAGCAGCCCATGGGGACTGCAAGAGACCCAGTACTTC

size: -
V: TRBV5-6
D: TRBD1
J: TRBJ2-5
CDR3: CASSGNRGRQETQYF
DNA: TGTGCCAGCAGCGGAAACAGGGGTCGGCAGGAGACCCAGTACTTC

size: -
V: TRBV7-6
D: -
J: TRBJ2-1
CDR3: CASSFRGSEYNEQFF
DNA: TGTGCCAGCAGCTTCAGGGGTAGTGAGTACAATGAGCAGTTCTTC

size: -
V: TRBV3-1/TRBV3-2
D: TRBD1
J: TRBJ2-4
CDR3: CASSLSRQGILKNIQYF
DNA: TGTGCCAGCAGCCTCTCTAGACAGGGGATCTTGAAAAACATTCAGTACTTC

size: -
V: TRBV2
D: TRBD1
J: TRBJ1-2
CDR3: CASPHSRGANYGYTF
DNA: TGTGCCAGTCCTCATTCCAGGGGGGCTAACTATGGCTACACCTTC

size: -
V: TRBV3-1/TRBV3-2
D: -
J: TRBJ1-1
CDR3: CASSHGKGTEAFF
DNA: TGTGCCAGCAGCCATGGCAAGGGGACTGAAGCTTTCTTT

size: -
V: TRBV30
D: TRBD1
J: TRBJ1-1
CDR3: CAWGDRDAEAFF
DNA: TGTGCCTGGGGCGACAGGGACGCTGAAGCTTTCTTT

size: -
V: TRBV5-6
D: TRBD1
J: TRBJ2-5
CDR3: CASSAEPDRVETQYF
DNA: TGTGCCAGCAGCGCCGAACCGGACAGGGTGGAGACCCAGTACTTC

size: -
V: TRBV5-6
D: TRBD1
J: TRBJ1-2
CDR3: CASGDRGIYGYTF
DNA: TGTGCCAGCGGGGACAGGGGTATCTATGGCTACACCTTC

size: few
V: TRBV5-5
D: TRBD1
J: TRBJ2-7
CDR3: CASSLRDRDDYEQYF
DNA: TGTGCCAGCAGCTTACGGGACAGGGACGACTACGAGCAGTACTTC

size: -
V: TRBV11-1
D: -
J: TRBJ1-1
CDR3: CASSPREVAEAFF
DNA: TGTGCCAGCAGCCCCAGGGAGGTGGCTGAAGCTTTCTTT

size: -
V: TRBV20-1
D: -
J: TRBJ2-7
CDR3: CTPGPGNEQYF
DNA: TGCACCCCGGGCCCGGGGAACGAGCAGTACTTC

size: -
V: TRBV6-4
D: -
J: TRBJ2-2
CDR3: CASSKERLVGTGELFF
DNA: TGTGCCAGCAGTAAGGAGAGACTAGTCGGCACCGGGGAGCTGTTTTTT

size: -
V: TRBV6-2/TRBV6-3
D: -
J: TRBJ2-2
CDR3: CASSYQPREERTGELFF
DNA: TGTGCCAGCAGTTACCAGCCGAGGGAGGAAAGAACCGGGGAGCTGTTTTTT

size: -
V: TRBV5-5
D: -
J: TRBJ1-4
CDR3: CASSPGGGGNEKLFF
DNA: TGTGCCAGCAGCCCCGGGGGGGGCGGCAATGAAAAACTGTTTTTT

size: -
V: TRBV15
D: -
J: TRBJ2-6
CDR3: CATSFMDSGANVLTF
DNA: TGTGCCACCAGCTTTATGGACAGTGGGGCCAACGTCCTGACTTTC

size: -
V: TRBV14
D: -
J: TRBJ1-3
CDR3: CASSPTGLTIYF
DNA: TGTGCCAGCAGCCCTACAGGGCTCACCATATATTTT

size: -
V: TRBV13
D: -
J: TRBJ1-1
CDR3: CASSLGGSAEAFF
DNA: TGTGCCAGCAGCCTGGGGGGATCGGCTGAAGCTTTCTTT

size: -
V: TRBV9
D: -
J: TRBJ2-3
CDR3: CASSGGRADTQYF
DNA: TGTGCCAGCAGCGGGGGGCGGGCAGATACGCAGTATTTT

size: -
V: TRBV6-2/TRBV6-3
D: TRBD2
J: TRBJ2-5
CDR3: CASSTSGETQYF
DNA: TGTGCCAGCAGTACTAGCGGCGAGACCCAGTACTTC

size: -
V: TRBV6-6
D: -
J: TRBJ2-2
CDR3: CASSLTRGLNTGELFF
DNA: TGTGCCAGCAGTTTAACTAGAGGACTAAACACCGGGGAGCTGTTTTTT

size: -
V: TRBV5-8
D: TRBD1
J: TRBJ1-6
CDR3: CASSLGYRGDSPLHF
DNA: TGTGCCAGCAGCTTAGGTTACAGGGGCGATTCACCCCTCCACTTT

size: -
V: TRBV4-1
D: -
J: TRBJ2-2
CDR3: CASSQVEGANTGELFF
DNA: TGCGCCAGCAGCCAAGTAGAGGGCGCGAACACCGGGGAGCTGTTTTTT

size: -
V: TRBV4-2
D: TRBD2
J: TRBJ2-7
CDR3: CASSQETAGPPEQYF
DNA: TGTGCCAGCAGCCAGGAAACAGCGGGGCCCCCCGAGCAGTACTTC

size: -
V: TRBV19
D: -
J: TRBJ1-1
CDR3: CASSIDYDIEAFF
DNA: TGTGCCAGTAGTATCGATTATGACATTGAAGCTTTCTTT

size: -
V: TRBV5-1
D: TRBD1
J: TRBJ2-7
CDR3: CASSFSGTGDSYEQYF
DNA: TGCGCCAGCAGCTTCTCCGGGACAGGGGACTCCTACGAGCAGTACTTC

size: -
V: TRBV18
D: -
J: TRBJ1-2
CDR3: CASSYWGGVGYTF
DNA: TGTGCCAGCTCATATTGGGGGGGCGTTGGCTACACCTTC

size: -
V: TRBV5-4
D: TRBD1
J: TRBJ2-7
CDR3: CASSAGTGRTYEQYF
DNA: TGTGCCAGCAGCGCCGGGACAGGCCGGACCTACGAGCAGTACTTC

size: -
V: TRBV7-2
D: -
J: TRBJ1-2
CDR3: CASSLTPQPGGRYGYTF
DNA: TGTGCCAGCAGCTTAACCCCCCAGCCGGGGGGCAGGTATGGCTACACCTTC

size: -
V: TRBV9
D: TRBD2
J: TRBJ2-1
CDR3: CASSSLGGGAGNEQFF
DNA: TGTGCCAGCAGCTCCCTTGGCGGGGGGGCCGGCAATGAGCAGTTCTTC

size: -
V: TRBV4-2
D: TRBD1
J: TRBJ2-7
CDR3: CASSQGYGTGGEYEQYF
DNA: TGTGCCAGCAGCCAAGGATACGGGACAGGGGGCGAGTACGAGCAGTACTTC

size: -
V: TRBV4-3
D: -
J: TRBJ1-1
CDR3: CASSQARVKTEAFF
DNA: TGCGCCAGCAGCCAAGCCAGGGTAAAAACTGAAGCTTTCTTT

size: -
V: TRBV6-5
D: TRBD1
J: TRBJ1-1
CDR3: CASSYSTGPNTEAFF
DNA: TGTGCCAGCAGTTACTCGACAGGGCCGAACACTGAAGCTTTCTTT

size: -
V: TRBV6-5
D: TRBD1
J: TRBJ1-6
CDR3: CASRRTGANNSPLHF
DNA: TGTGCCAGCAGGCGGACAGGGGCGAATAATTCACCCCTCCACTTT

size: -
V: TRBV3-1/TRBV3-2
D: -
J: TRBJ1-6
CDR3: CASSQRDWNSPLHF
DNA: TGTGCCAGCAGCCAGAGGGACTGGAATTCACCCCTCCACTTT

size: -
V: TRBV7-9
D: TRBD1
J: TRBJ2-7
CDR3: CASSLWTGPYEQYF
DNA: TGTGCCAGCAGCCTCTGGACAGGGCCGTACGAGCAGTACTTC

size: -
V: TRBV6-4
D: -
J: TRBJ2-3
CDR3: CASSPGTTSTDTQYF
DNA: TGTGCCAGCAGCCCAGGGACAACCAGCACAGATACGCAGTATTTT

size: -
V: TRBV20-1
D: -
J: TRBJ2-5
CDR3: CSASFSTSQETQYF
DNA: TGCAGTGCTAGTTTCTCAACTAGCCAAGAGACCCAGTACTTC

size: -
V: TRBV5-1
D: -
J: TRBJ2-7
CDR3: CASSYIDSSYEQYF
DNA: TGCGCCAGCAGCTATATCGACAGCTCCTACGAGCAGTACTTC

size: -
V: TRBV5-1
D: TRBD2
J: TRBJ2-5
CDR3: CASSLGLAGYAQETQYF
DNA: TGCGCCAGCAGCCTCGGACTAGCGGGGTACGCTCAAGAGACCCAGTACTTC

size: -
V: TRBV5-1
D: TRBD2
J: TRBJ2-3
CDR3: CASSLERGDTDTQYF
DNA: TGCGCCAGCAGCTTGGAGCGGGGGGACACAGATACGCAGTATTTT

size: -
V: TRBV5-1
D: TRBD1
J: TRBJ1-2
CDR3: CASSRDRDGYTF
DNA: TGCGCCAGCAGCAGGGACAGGGACGGCTACACCTTC

size: few
V: TRBV6-5
D: TRBD2
J: TRBJ2-7
CDR3: CASRASGGGREQYF
DNA: TGTGCCAGCAGGGCTAGCGGGGGAGGGAGGGAGCAGTACTTC

size: -
V: TRBV7-3
D: -
J: TRBJ2-5
CDR3: CASSFTGGAEETQYF
DNA: TGTGCCAGCAGCTTTACTGGGGGGGCTGAAGAGACCCAGTACTTC

size: -
V: TRBV18
D: -
J: TRBJ2-5
CDR3: CASSPGTEETQYF
DNA: TGTGCCAGCTCACCCGGGACTGAAGAGACCCAGTACTTC

size: -
V: TRBV6-2/TRBV6-3
D: -
J: TRBJ1-6
CDR3: CASSYPPGSYNSPLHF
DNA: TGTGCCAGCAGTTACCCGCCGGGCTCCTATAATTCACCCCTCCACTTT

size: once
V: TRBV18
D: TRBD1
J: TRBJ1-3
CDR3: CASSPVTGTGASGNTIYF
DNA: TGTGCCAGCTCACCAGTTACCGGGACAGGGGCATCTGGAAACACCATATATTTT

size: once
V: TRBV3-1/TRBV3-2
D: -
J: TRBJ2-7
CDR3: CASSQGQGKDYLYEQYF
DNA: TGTGCCAGCAGCCAAGGGCAGGGCAAGGACTACCTTTACGAGCAGTACTTC

size: -
V: TRBV9
D: -
J: TRBJ1-2
CDR3: CASRTFTADANYGYTF
DNA: TGTGCCAGCAGAACCTTCACAGCAGACGCTAACTATGGCTACACCTTC

size: -
V: TRBV2
D: TRBD1
J: TRBJ2-1
CDR3: CASSEDRGAWDEQFF
DNA: TGTGCCAGCAGTGAGGACAGGGGTGCCTGGGATGAGCAGTTCTTC

size: -
V: TRBV19
D: TRBD1
J: TRBJ1-2
CDR3: CANFSGTGGNYGYTF
DNA: TGTGCCAATTTTTCCGGGACAGGGGGAAACTATGGCTACACCTTC

size: once
V: TRBV5-6
D: TRBD1
J: TRBJ1-1
CDR3: CASSKDRGTEAFF
DNA: TGTGCCAGCAGCAAGGACAGGGGCACTGAAGCTTTCTTT